The 20 T cell receptor beta chains below come from one sample, sequenced in a study of T cells after yellow fever vaccination. TCRdb ran MiXCR on the 5' RACE reads and lists one entry per CDR3 protein. The table lists 550,000 or so distinct CDR3 sequences, roughly 19% of them singletons. Material: PBMCs, obtained 15 days after the yellow fever booster vaccination. All receptors derive from a man aged 30 to 45 who received the YFV17D yellow fever vaccine.

The count of this clonotype is one. The chain uses TRBV12-3 or TRBV12-4 and TRBJ2-3, with 14 bases aligning to TRBD2. The CDR3 contains 17 residues. V shed 1 base and J 3 bases; nucleotides not matched to a gene: 3. The CDR3 region is CASSLEGLAGATDTQYF. The CDR3 nucleotides are TGTGCCAGCAGTTTAGAGGGACTAGCGGGAGCAACAGATACGCAGTATTTT.

The V and J genes are TRBV7-9 and TRBJ2-2, with D unresolved. From germline, CDR1 is SEHNR and CDR2 FQNEAQ (reference sequence). This CDR3 is 15 amino acids long. V dropped 7 bases and J dropped 3 bases, with 15 bases sitting between them. CDR3 sequence: CASTPLSSDTGELFF. CDR3 nucleotide sequence: TGTGCCAGCACCCCCTTGAGTAGTGACACCGGGGAGCTGTTTTTT. The whole variable domain, remainder taken from reference TRBV7-9 and TRBJ2-2, is DTGVSQNPRHKITKRGQNVTFRCDPISEHNRLYWYRQTLGQGPEFLTYFQNEAQLEKSRLLSDRFSAERPKGSFSTLEIQRTEQGDSAMYLCASTPLSSDTGELFFGEGSRLTVL.

This rearrangement joins TRBV29-1 to TRBJ2-5, with D maybe TRBD1 (5 bases). The CDR3 extends over 12 amino acids. With 6 bases removed from V and 2 bases from J, the gap between germline ends came to 10 bases. From germline, CDR1 is SQVTM and CDR2 ANQGSEA. The CDR3 spells CSVARTQETQYF. Written as DNA, the CDR3 is TGCAGCGTAGCAAGGACACAAGAGACCCAGTACTTC.

The chain has TRBV5-5 and TRBJ2-3, with 9 bases that match TRBD2. V shed 3 bases and J 5 bases; nucleotides not matched to a gene: 7. The CDR3 covers 15 residues. Germline assignment: CDR1 SGHKS and CDR2 YYEKEE (reference sequence). The DNA for the CDR3 is TGTGCCAGCAGCTCGGGACTAGCATTGGTAGATACGCAGTATTTT. Its translation is CASSSGLALVDTQYF.

The rearrangement joins TRBV20-1 to TRBJ2-1; TRBD1 agrees at 7 bases. The CDR3 runs 17 residues. Germline assignment: CDR1 DFQATT and CDR2 SNEGSKA (reference sequence). V gave up 4 bases and J gave up 6 bases; unmatched junction bases: 18. The CDR3 is CSAIGQASESRSNEQFF. CDR3 DNA sequence: TGCAGTGCTATCGGACAGGCATCGGAGTCCAGGAGCAATGAGCAGTTCTTC.

This chain connects TRBV29-1 to TRBJ1-2, with D possibly matching TRBD1 (5 bases). With 6 bases removed from V and 5 bases from J, the gap between germline ends came to 22 bases. CDR3 length: 15 residues. Germline lookup yields CDR1 SQVTM and CDR2 ANQGSEA. The CDR3 protein is CSVETGQSTGYGYTF. DNA for the CDR3: TGCAGCGTCGAAACCGGACAATCGACGGGGTATGGCTACACCTTC.

The chain recombines TRBV3-1 with TRBJ2-7; 7 bases map to TRBD2. V dropped 1 base and J dropped 3; count of bases not matched to a gene: 6. Germline-derived CDR1 and CDR2 are LGHDT and YNNKEL (reference sequence). This CDR3 spans 15 amino acids. The CDR3: CASSQARTRVYEQYF. The CDR3 DNA reads as TGTGCCAGCAGCCAAGCTCGGACTAGAGTCTACGAGCAGTACTTC.

The V call is TRBV20-1, the J call TRBJ2-3; D is tentatively TRBD1 or TRBD2 (5 bases each). The CDR3 has 15 residues. Germline assignment: CDR1 DFQATT and CDR2 SNEGSKA (reference sequence). V dropped 0 bases and J dropped 4 bases, with 14 bases sitting between them. CDR3 sequence (DNA): TGCAGTGCTAGAGATGGGGGAGAGGGCGCAGATACGCAGTATTTT. Translated: CSARDGGEGADTQYF.

The chain joins TRBV29-1 to TRBJ2-1; D uncertain. Trimming left V 4 bases short and J 6 bases short, with 4 bases between. Germline V gives CDR1 SQVTM, CDR2 ANQGSEA. The CDR3 is made up of 10 amino acids. CDR3 sequence: CSVGVNEQFF. CDR3 DNA sequence: TGCAGCGTTGGAGTCAATGAGCAGTTCTTC.

The chain is built from TRBV20-1 and TRBJ2-1, with D unresolved. CDR3 length: 14 amino acids. Germline values: CDR1 DFQATT, CDR2 SNEGSKA (reference sequence). This chain's CDR3 is CSLGQAPDNNEQFF. The CDR3 DNA follows: TGCAGCTTGGGCCAGGCTCCCGACAACAATGAGCAGTTCTTC.

The V gene is TRBV4-3, the J gene TRBJ2-5, with 9 positions matching TRBD1. CDR1 is LGHNA, CDR2 YSLEER, per germline. The CDR3 is 15 amino acids. V shed 6 bases, J shed 1 base, and the junction held 6 bases outside the gene matches. Here the CDR3 reads CASRLQGATQETQYF. CDR3 DNA sequence: TGCGCCAGCAGATTACAGGGGGCAACCCAAGAGACCCAGTACTTC.

The CDR3 DNA is TGCGCCAGCAGCCAAGGGCACTACCAGGGCGGGAACGAGCAGTACTTC. It specifies CASSQGHYQGGNEQYF. This sequence joins TRBV4-3 and TRBJ2-7; a weak D match, TRBD2 (6 bases). Deletions cut 1 base from V and 5 bases from J, with 18 bases between. The CDR3 covers 16 residues. Germline V gives CDR1 LGHNA, CDR2 YSLEER.

This clonotype was picked up a small number of times. V usage is TRBV5-6 and J usage is TRBJ2-7; D gene uncertain. Germline V CDR1 and CDR2: SGHDT, YYEEEE. The CDR3 has 15 residues. V was pared by 2 bases and J by 6 bases, with 18 bases between. The CDR3 reads CASSFPPAPVLEQYF. In nucleotides, the CDR3 is TGTGCCAGCAGCTTCCCCCCAGCGCCAGTTCTCGAGCAGTACTTC.

This clonotype was picked up a small number of times. This rearrangement joins TRBV3-1 to TRBJ2-1, with 11 nucleotides matching TRBD1. Germline V lookup: CDR1 LGHDT, CDR2 YNNKEL (reference sequence). V trimming: 0 bases; J trimming: 7 bases; junction bases outside the gene matches: 5. The CDR3 has 16 residues. In nucleotides, the CDR3 is TGTGCCAGCAGCCAAGAACGGACAGGGGGCGGGAATGAGCAGTTCTTC. Translated, it gives CASSQERTGGGNEQFF.

The rearrangement joins TRBV20-1 to TRBJ2-7; no clear D gene. This CDR3 contains 14 residues. V gave up 6 bases and J gave up 3 bases, with 18 bases separating them. CDR1 and CDR2 (germline): DFQATT, SNEGSKA (reference sequence). CDR3 sequence: CSAPPDPSNYEQYF. The CDR3, as DNA: TGCAGTGCCCCCCCGGACCCCTCTAACTACGAGCAGTACTTC.

The chain employs TRBV29-1 and TRBJ1-1; D is undetermined. Trimming took 4 bases from V and 4 from J, leaving 7 bases between them. The CDR3 runs 11 residues. CDR1 and CDR2 from the germline V gene are SQVTM and ANQGSEA. The CDR3 DNA follows: TGCAGCGTTGTTAAGTCCACTGAAGCTTTCTTT. Amino acids: CSVVKSTEAFF. Supplemented by reference TRBV29-1 and TRBJ1-1, the full variable domain reads SAVISQKPSRDICQRGTSLTIQCQVDSQVTMMFWYRQQPGQSLTLIATANQGSEATYESGFVIDKFPISRPNLTFSTLTVSNMSPEDSSIYLCSVVKSTEAFFGQGTRLTVV.

This clonotype was seen more than once but under ten times. This chain links TRBV20-1 with TRBJ2-5; no clear D. The germline V gene encodes CDR1 DFQATT and CDR2 SNEGSKA (reference sequence). CDR3 length equals 14 residues. Trimming stripped 0 bases from V and 1 base from J, with 9 bases between. As DNA, the CDR3 is TGCAGTGCTAGAGACTACCTGCTCCAAGAGACCCAGTACTTC. Amino acid sequence: CSARDYLLQETQYF.

This rearrangement joins TRBV15 to TRBJ1-2, with TRBD1 matching over 9 bases. CDR3 size: 16 residues. With 4 bases clipped from V and 5 bases from J, the junction kept 11 bases outside the gene matches. The germline V gene has CDR1 LNHNV and CDR2 YYDKDF (reference sequence). CDR3 bases: TGTGCCACCAGCAAGCCGGGACAGGGCCTCCCATATGGCTACACCTTC. This encodes CATSKPGQGLPYGYTF.

This clonotype came up a few times. The chain joins TRBV4-2 to TRBJ2-5; D not resolved. V shed 4 bases and J shed 1 base, with 13 bases lying between them. This CDR3 spans 15 amino acids. The germline V gene has CDR1 LGHNA and CDR2 YNFKEQ. In DNA form, the CDR3 reads TGTGCCAGCAGCCTAGGTGGAGAACTCCAAGAGACCCAGTACTTC. Its translation: CASSLGGELQETQYF.

This clonotype was observed a few times. The chain is built from TRBV7-9 and TRBJ2-3; 9 nucleotides align to TRBD2. Looked up from germline, CDR1 is SEHNR and CDR2 is FQNEAQ (reference sequence). The CDR3 extends over 15 amino acids. The J segment lost 2 bases and the V segment lost 7 bases, leaving 7 bases of the junction unmatched. CDR3 protein: CASTLTSGFTDTQYF. The CDR3, as DNA: TGTGCCAGCACCCTGACTAGCGGATTCACAGATACGCAGTATTTT.